This TCR beta chain was found in a study of beta chain features in type 1 diabetes (dated by TCRdb to the late 2010s). With respect to the entire study: Patients and healthy donors did not differ in mean age, gender distribution, total cell number or subset yield. A total of some 100,000,000 sorted cells were examined across all samples, and the number of cells per subset was strongly correlated with RNA yield. In the study, TCRB repertoires of sorted circulating CD4+ T cell subsets from recently diagnosed type 1 diabetes patients were compared with those of matched healthy donors. Whereas all 30 or so donors provided naive and central memory subsets, regulatory and stem cell-like memory subsets were isolated from just 8 patients and roughly 8 healthy donors.

The entire amount of isolated RNA was reverse transcribed using the High Capacity cDNA Reverse Transcription Kit, so the sequenced TCRB transcripts were expressed ones. Deep immunoSEQ sequencing was applied to naive, central memory and regulatory T cell samples, giving an average of around 3.8 million total reads per sample. Sorted cells were lysed in RLT buffer and RNA was extracted with DNase-treated RNeasy Micro or Mini kits, depending on cell number. Each cell subset was processed on its own to prevent cross-contamination, while patient and healthy donor samples were processed together. The immunoSEQ multiplex PCR was used to amplify TCRB sequences from cDNA, generating 87-bp fragments that spanned the CDR3 region. Amplicons were sequenced on the Illumina HiSeq platform. In the paper's pipeline: Synthetic template baselines were used to correct PCR bias computationally, reads within Hamming distance 2 were collapsed, and singletons that could not be merged were discarded. Reads were aligned against IMGT to assign V, D and J genes, CDR3 length and insertions or deletions at six rearrangement sites. Clonotype counts were normalized to sorted cell number within each subset before computing true diversity and Gini coefficients with the tcR R package. The overlap coefficient, calculated on TCRB nucleotide sequences, was used to measure repertoire sharing. Out-of-frame TCRB sequences from naive cells were analyzed to stand in for the pre-selection repertoire. Entries here come from immuneACCESS through TCRdb and include only in-frame sequences with V and J called. Some clones fail to appear in such tables; in the studies checked, an unresolved V gene covers under half of the shortfall, and the cause of the remainder is unknown. V, J and clone size reflect that table, while D and trimming were determined from the DNA. The table for this sample lists 900,000 or so clones; about a sixth of them were counted only once. About 0.02% of the sample is in the top ten clones.

From each donor, a single peripheral blood sample of 95 to 150 mL on average was drawn into heparinised tubes. Using a panel that included CD45RO, CCR7, CD25, CD127, CD95 and CD27, naive, central memory, regulatory and stem cell-like memory CD4+ T cells were sorted on a BD FACSAria II. All sorted populations exceeded 95% purity. Right away, PBMCs were isolated by Lymphoprep density gradient centrifugation and were stained directly, with no culture step. So that batch effects would be minimized, each experiment stained and sorted samples in pairs, pairing one healthy donor with one patient. The study at large found these results: In all four CD4+ subsets, TCRB CDR3 length was moderately but significantly shorter in type 1 diabetes patients. Because cDNA was sequenced instead of genomic DNA, activated cells with high expression could be over-represented, although the groups did not differ in activation or CD3 levels. At VDJ recombination sites, patients with type 1 diabetes made fewer insertions and deleted more nucleotides, a pattern implying thymic rearrangement abnormalities. Because the HLA sub-analyses included only small numbers of individuals, any influence of HLA type on TCRB rearrangement was left unresolved. Shorter templates might be favored by PCR, yet because patient and control samples were amplified and corrected together, any such skew would affect both groups equally. The naive, central memory and regulatory TCRB repertoires appeared to resemble one another more closely among patients than among healthy donors.

On this clone: Its antigen is currently not known. Base-call qualities are not available, and no considerably larger clone is one nucleotide away.

Material: naive CD4+ T cells from blood. Explained via the paper, the cell subset or site label denotes: true naive CD4+ T cells. This sequence was found in a young woman in good health.

DNA sequence: TGTGCCAGCAGCTTGTCGCGCTACGAGCAGTACTTC. Its protein reads: CASSLSRYEQYF. The chain employs TRBV7-9 and TRBJ2-7, with the identity of the D gene unclear. At the junction V is shortened by 3 bases and J by 3 bases, with 6 bases in between. CDR1 and CDR2 (SEHNR, FQNEAQ) derive from the germline V gene (reference sequence). Including cysteine and phenylalanine, the CDR3 has 12 amino acids. Only the CDR3 portion is preserved as DNA: 36 bases, with reading frame beginning at the first base.